Given below is one T cell receptor beta chain in context. What it binds is not known. The sample belongs to a study of regulatory T cells in long-lasting Graves disease. The CDR3 has 16 amino acids. Germline values: CDR1 LNHDA, CDR2 SQIVND (reference sequence). V was cut by 6 bases and J by 0 bases, with 15 bases left in between. TCR beta libraries were built with iRepertoire HTBI primers and Arm-PCR of CDR3 regions. TCRdb independently ran MiXCR on the multiplex PCR reads; one entry per CDR3 protein. There are about 470,000 distinct CDR3 sequences in the sample; about a fifth occur only once, and around 7% lies in the top ten. Overall study results and limits: TRBV28, TRBJ1-2 and TRBJ2-5 were favored in persistent disease.

Regarding time point: persistent/refractory GD, antithyroid drugs over 5 years with positive TRAb. The TCR library was made from RNA extracted from PBMCs. Sequencing was performed on peripheral blood mononuclear cells (PBMCs), taken when the disease was refractory, from a patient treated with antithyroid drugs. This receptor was obtained from a female donor with Graves disease. This chain links TRBV19 with TRBJ1-5; no definite D call. CDR3 in DNA: TGTGCCAGTAGAGAAGGAAGGTGGAGTAGCAATCAGCCCCAGCATTTT. Translation gives CASREGRWSSNQPQHF.